One sample yielded the 32 T cell receptor beta chains listed below, sequenced in a study of T cell changes during pregnancy in multiple sclerosis. TCRdb's copy holds only in-frame clones and misses some; the assay was immunoSEQ multiplex PCR. The table has 30,000 to 45,000 clones, around 93% seen once. Here the sequenced sample was CD8+ T cells from peripheral blood mononuclear cells, taken before pregnancy. All receptors come from a female donor with multiple sclerosis, enrolled in a pregnancy study.

The J gene is TRBJ1-5, the V gene TRBV19, with 8 positions matching TRBD1. Germline lookup yields CDR1 LNHDA and CDR2 SQIVND (reference sequence). The CDR3 sequence is 15 residues long. V trimming: 3 bases; J trimming: 6 bases; junction bases outside the gene matches: 7. In DNA, the CDR3 is TGTGCCAGTAGTATCGGACAGGGCCCAGGTCAGCCCCAGCATTTT. It yields the protein CASSIGQGPGQPQHF.

The genes are TRBV7-8 and TRBJ1-6; no definite D call. The length of the CDR3 is 17 residues. Germline V gene lookup returns CDR1 SGHVS and CDR2 FQNEAQ. Trimming pared 1 base from V and 0 bases from J, leaving 10 bases between. This chain's CDR3 is CASSLEAGSSYNSPLHF. Written as DNA, the CDR3 is TGTGCCAGCAGCTTAGAGGCGGGGAGCTCCTATAATTCACCCCTCCACTTT.

The rearrangement uses TRBV7-9 and TRBJ1-4; unclear D gene. The germline gives CDR1 SEHNR, CDR2 FQNEAQ (reference sequence). V lost 8 bases and J 4 bases, leaving 14 bases between the germline ends. The CDR3 consists of 14 residues. The CDR3 region has the DNA TGTGCCAGCCGGCCTCCACGGGGTAATGAAAAACTGTTTTTT. Its translation: CASRPPRGNEKLFF.

This clone was picked up a small number of times. The chain has TRBV9 and TRBJ2-1; D is possibly TRBD2 (6 bases). Per germline, CDR1 SGDLS and CDR2 YYNGEE. Between the trimmed V and J ends, which lost 2 bases and 3 bases, there was a span of 9 bases. This CDR3 region has 14 residues. CDR3 coding DNA: TGTGCCAGCAGCGTCACGGGGGACTACAATGAGCAGTTCTTC. Translated, it gives CASSVTGDYNEQFF.

This clone was seen only once. The V and J genes are TRBV2 and TRBJ2-2; 7 nucleotides match TRBD2. After removal of 1 base from V and 2 bases from J, the junction contained 7 bases not matched to a gene. This CDR3 contains 17 residues. Germline lookup yields CDR1 SNHLY and CDR2 FYNNEI. CDR3 region: CASSEGRLAANTGELFF. In DNA, the CDR3 is TGTGCCAGCAGTGAAGGGCGCCTAGCGGCAAACACCGGGGAGCTGTTTTTT.

The genes are TRBV9 and TRBJ1-5, with TRBD1 matching over 7 bases. Germline-derived CDR1 and CDR2 are SGDLS and YYNGEE. The length of the CDR3 is 14 residues. Trimming removed 4 bases from V and 2 bases from J; junction bases left unmatched: 3. CDR3 residues: CASSSGTGNQPQHF. In DNA, the CDR3 is TGTGCCAGCAGCTCCGGGACAGGCAATCAGCCCCAGCATTTT.

The genes are TRBV28 and TRBJ1-2, with unresolved D. CDR3 length equals 12 residues. V was pared by 6 bases and J by 8 bases, with 13 bases between. Per the germline V gene, CDR1 is MDHEN and CDR2 is SYDVKM. The CDR3 nucleotides are TGTGCCAGCAGCTTAACCCCCGGGGGCTACACCTTC. This translates into CASSLTPGGYTF.

The J gene is TRBJ2-1, the V gene TRBV13; 11 nucleotides agree with TRBD2. Unmatched junction bases numbered 4, after V lost 4 bases and J lost 2 bases. Germline V lookup: CDR1 PRHDT, CDR2 FYEKMQ (reference sequence). The CDR3 totals 16 residues. This chain's CDR3 is CASSYGTSGPYNEQFF. In DNA, the CDR3 is TGTGCCAGCAGCTACGGGACTAGCGGTCCCTACAATGAGCAGTTCTTC.

The rearrangement uses TRBV19 and TRBJ2-1; D is possibly TRBD2 (7 bases). The V end was cut by 1 base, the J end by 8 bases, with 12 bases between. The V gene's germline CDR1 is LNHDA and CDR2 SQIVND (reference sequence). This CDR3 is built from 14 residues. DNA for the CDR3: TGTGCCAGTAGTATAGGGGGAGGGGGGGATGAGCAGTTCTTC. Its protein is CASSIGGGGDEQFF.

The chain couples TRBV13 to TRBJ2-7, with D tentatively TRBD1 (6 bases). V shed 2 bases and J shed 7 bases, with 9 bases lying between them. The CDR3 length is 12 residues. Germline-derived CDR1 and CDR2 are PRHDT and FYEKMQ (reference sequence). The chain's CDR3 is CASSLQGKEQYF. As DNA, the CDR3 is TGTGCCAGCAGCTTACAGGGGAAGGAGCAGTACTTC.

The gene calls are TRBV7-8 and TRBJ1-2; weak D call: TRBD1 (5 bases). This CDR3 comprises 12 residues. CDR1 and CDR2 (germline): SGHVS, FQNEAQ. Trimming took 3 bases from V and 4 from J, leaving 6 bases between them. The CDR3 is CASSLGGYGYTF. CDR3 bases: TGTGCCAGCAGCTTGGGGGGCTATGGCTACACCTTC.

J is TRBJ2-1 and V is TRBV9, with unresolved D. CDR1 is SGDLS, CDR2 YYNGEE, per germline. This CDR3 has 15 residues. The ends were cut back, 4 bases at V and 0 bases at J, with 11 bases in the middle. The CDR3 loop reads CASSPYESSYNEQFF. The CDR3 DNA follows: TGTGCCAGCAGCCCTTATGAGAGCTCCTACAATGAGCAGTTCTTC.

The count of this clone is one. V gene TRBV6-1 combines with J gene TRBJ2-3; D perhaps matches TRBD1 (6 bases). CDR3 size: 14 residues. Trimming took off 5 bases at V and 0 bases at J, with 9 bases between the two ends. Germline V gene lookup returns CDR1 MNHNS and CDR2 SASEGT. In nucleotides, the CDR3 is TGTGCCAGCAGTCTAGGGGGTAGCACAGATACGCAGTATTTT. It encodes CASSLGGSTDTQYF.

The chain combines TRBV27 with TRBJ1-5, with D unresolved. The CDR3 contains 13 residues. Deletions cut 1 base from V and 1 base from J, with 2 bases between. The germline V gene encodes CDR1 MNHEY and CDR2 SMNVEV (reference sequence). The CDR3 sequence: CASSLLSNQPQHF. The DNA for the CDR3 is TGTGCCAGCAGTTTATTAAGCAATCAGCCCCAGCATTTT.

The chain carries TRBV9 and TRBJ2-7; 9 nucleotides agree with TRBD1. J gave up 3 bases and V 2 bases, and 3 bases lay outside the gene matches. The CDR3 spans 14 residues. Germline V gene data show CDR1 as SGDLS and CDR2 as YYNGEE. CDR3 sequence (DNA): TGTGCCAGCAGCGTGGGACAGGGATTCTACGAGCAGTACTTC. Amino acid sequence: CASSVGQGFYEQYF. Full variable domain (rest looked up from reference TRBV9 and TRBJ2-7): DSGVTQTPKHLITATGQRVTLRCSPRSGDLSVYWYQQSLDQGLQFLIQYYNGEERAKGNILERFSAQQFPDLHSELNLSSLELGDSALYFCASSVGQGFYEQYFGPGTRLTVT.

The V gene is TRBV9, the J gene TRBJ2-4; D is possibly TRBD2 (6 bases). The CDR3 runs 17 residues. Trimming took off 4 bases at V and 0 bases at J, with 17 bases between the two ends. CDR1 is SGDLS and CDR2 is YYNGEE in the germline V gene. This chain's CDR3 is CASSRGTLNLAKNIQYF. The CDR3 bases are TGTGCCAGCAGCCGCGGGACGTTAAACCTAGCCAAAAACATTCAGTACTTC.

V usage is TRBV4-1 and J usage is TRBJ2-1; 8 nucleotides line up with TRBD2. The V gene end was trimmed by 1 base and the J gene end by 3 bases; junction bases not matched to a gene: 5. Germline loops: CDR1 MGHRA, CDR2 YSYEKL. The CDR3 extends over 16 amino acids. CDR3 sequence (DNA): TGCGCCAGCAGCCAAGGAGCGGGAGAGTTCTACAATGAGCAGTTCTTC. Protein product: CASSQGAGEFYNEQFF.

This chain links TRBV5-4 with TRBJ2-7, with a possible D match to TRBD1 (7 bases). This CDR3 contains 13 residues. The germline gives CDR1 SGHNT, CDR2 YYREEE (reference sequence). Trimming removed 4 bases at V and 2 bases at J, with 10 bases between. The CDR3 here is CASSPGGPYEQYF. The DNA for the CDR3 is TGTGCCAGCAGCCCAGGGGGGCCCTACGAGCAGTACTTC.

The rearrangement joins TRBV27 to TRBJ2-1; 14 bases fit TRBD2. Germline CDR1 reads MNHEY; CDR2 reads SMNVEV (reference sequence). This CDR3 has 20 amino acids. Trimming at V came to 6 bases and at J to 2 bases, leaving 15 bases not matched to a gene. CDR3 in amino acids: CASSDLTSGRAVGPYNEQFF. The CDR3 DNA follows: TGTGCCAGCAGCGATTTGACTAGCGGGAGGGCAGTAGGGCCCTACAATGAGCAGTTCTTC.

The rearrangement joins TRBV5-5 to TRBJ2-7; 9 bases fit TRBD1. The V segment lost 3 bases and the J segment 5 bases; nucleotides outside the gene matches: 3. The germline V gene encodes CDR1 SGHKS and CDR2 YYEKEE (reference sequence). The CDR3 loop spans 13 amino acids. CDR3 in amino acids: CASSSGTGNEQYF. In DNA, the CDR3 is TGTGCCAGCAGCTCCGGGACAGGGAACGAGCAGTACTTC.

This chain joins TRBV7-6 and TRBJ1-4; TRBD1 agrees at 8 bases. Trimming took 1 base from V and 5 from J; bases not matched to a gene: 12. The V gene's germline CDR1 is SGHVS and CDR2 FNYEAQ. The CDR3 has 18 amino acids. The CDR3 DNA sequence: TGTGCCAGCAGCTTAGATGGGGGACAGGAAGTATCCAATGAAAAACTGTTTTTT. Its protein product is CASSLDGGQEVSNEKLFF. Together with reference TRBV7-6 and TRBJ1-4, the CDR3 gives the full variable domain: GAGVSQSPRYKVTKRGQDVALRCDPISGHVSLYWYRQALGQGPEFLTYFNYEAQQDKSGLPNDRFSAERPEGSISTLTIQRTEQRDSAMYRCASSLDGGQEVSNEKLFFGSGTQLSVL.

This chain joins TRBV11-2 and TRBJ2-1; tentative D call: TRBD2 (6 bases). This CDR3 contains 18 residues. CDR1 is SGHAT, CDR2 FQNNGV, per germline. Trimming stripped 0 bases from V and 5 bases from J, with 20 bases between. The CDR3 nucleotides are TGTGCCAGCAGCTTAGAAACCCCCGGGACTCCGTTCAACAATGAGCAGTTCTTC. This gives the protein CASSLETPGTPFNNEQFF.

The J gene is TRBJ1-5, the V gene TRBV6-4; the match to TRBD1 covers 7 bases. The CDR3 contains 15 residues. Germline V gene sequence: CDR1 MRHNA, CDR2 SNTAGT. J gave up 7 bases and V 8 bases, and 14 bases lay outside the gene matches. The CDR3 bases are TGTGCCAGCGGCACGACAGGGCCGGTCTCCCAGCCCCAGCATTTT. Translating gives CASGTTGPVSQPQHF.

V and J are TRBV4-1 and TRBJ2-7, with 8 bases that match TRBD2. CDR3 length: 15 amino acids. Germline assignment: CDR1 MGHRA and CDR2 YSYEKL. V dropped 1 base and J dropped 3; count of bases not matched to a gene: 5. The CDR3 DNA reads as TGCGCCAGCAGCCAAGTCCCGGGACTAGACTACGAGCAGTACTTC. This codes for CASSQVPGLDYEQYF.

The chain recombines TRBV5-6 with TRBJ1-3; maybe TRBD1 (5 bases). Germline V CDR1 and CDR2: SGHDT, YYEEEE. V lost 5 bases to trimming and J lost 1 base, with 10 bases between them. CDR3 length: 14 residues. CDR3 amino acids: CASSYRQSGNTIYF. CDR3 nucleotides: TGTGCCAGCAGTTACCGACAGTCTGGAAACACCATATATTTT.

This clone was seen more than once but under ten times. This rearrangement joins TRBV4-1 to TRBJ2-3; the match to TRBD2 covers 12 bases. After removal of 1 base from V and 2 bases from J, the junction contained 1 base not matched to a gene. This CDR3 region has 16 residues. The germline V gene has CDR1 MGHRA and CDR2 YSYEKL. Written as DNA, the CDR3 is TGCGCCAGCAGCCAAGGGACTAGCGGGAACACAGATACGCAGTATTTT. Encoded protein: CASSQGTSGNTDTQYF.

The chain combines TRBV2 with TRBJ2-1; TRBD2 matches 8 bases. This CDR3 is 16 amino acids long. V was pared by 2 bases and J by 7 bases, with 10 bases of the junction left unmatched. Germline-derived CDR1 and CDR2 are SNHLY and FYNNEI. The CDR3 bases are TGTGCCAGCAGTGAAAGTGTCGGGGGGGGGTCAAATGAGCAGTTCTTC. This codes for CASSESVGGGSNEQFF.

V and J are TRBV27 and TRBJ2-4; D possibly corresponds to TRBD1 (6 bases). CDR3 length equals 14 residues. V was cut by 7 bases and J by 7 bases, with 17 bases left in between. Germline V gene sequence: CDR1 MNHEY, CDR2 SMNVEV (reference sequence). CDR3 amino acids: CASKHRDQGNIQYF. The CDR3 nucleotides read TGTGCCAGCAAGCATAGGGATCAGGGGAACATTCAGTACTTC.

In its sample, this clone was seen once. CDR3 residues: CASSYSSRGTEAFF. Written as DNA, the CDR3 is TGTGCCAGCAGTTACTCAAGCAGGGGCACTGAAGCTTTCTTT. The rearrangement joins TRBV6-5 to TRBJ1-1; tentative D call: TRBD1 (6 bases). The V end was cut by 0 bases, the J end by 4 bases, with 9 bases between. Germline-derived CDR1 and CDR2 are MNHEY and SVGAGI. The CDR3 sequence is 14 residues long.

In its sample, this clone was seen once. The genes are TRBV19 and TRBJ2-7; tentatively, D is TRBD1 (5 bases). V gave up 4 bases and J gave up 0 bases, with 16 bases separating them. Germline V gives CDR1 LNHDA, CDR2 SQIVND (reference sequence). The CDR3 extends over 16 amino acids. CDR3 in DNA: TGTGCCAGTAGTACATCACAGGCGAGCAGCTCCTACGAGCAGTACTTC. It specifies CASSTSQASSSYEQYF.

The V gene is TRBV5-5, the J gene TRBJ2-5; 10 positions match TRBD1. The junction had 9 bases not matched to a gene; V was cut back by 0 bases and J by 1 base. This CDR3 comprises 18 residues. Germline CDR1 is SGHKS and CDR2 is YYEKEE (reference sequence). Here the CDR3 DNA reads TGTGCCAGCAGCTTGGCGGCTATCGACAGGGGGCCCCAAGAGACCCAGTACTTC. This sequence encodes CASSLAAIDRGPQETQYF.

V and J are TRBV27 and TRBJ2-4, with D possibly being TRBD1 (6 bases). Germline values: CDR1 MNHEY, CDR2 SMNVEV (reference sequence). Trimming took 5 bases from V and 8 from J, leaving 13 bases between them. This CDR3 has 13 residues. The CDR3 nucleotides are TGTGCCAGCAGTACAGGGCGCGCGGACATTCAGTACTTC. It codes for CASSTGRADIQYF.